This is a list of T cell receptor beta chains from one sample in a study of post-analysis software for immune sequencing data. TCRdb itself ran the PCR reads through MiXCR, one entry per CDR3 protein. The sample holds over 150,000 distinct CDR3 sequences; around 36% are singletons and the top ten take approximately 30%. The sequencing used blood, collected after autologous hematopoietic stem cell transplantation. These receptors were collected from a girl aged 5 to 17 with multiple sclerosis. The CDR3 runs from the conserved cysteine through the conserved F or W. D genes are given only for firm matches. Where a row states a size, it is once, few, many or the class of an expanded clone; other rows omit it.

d_call: -; clone_size: -; v_call: TRBV6-2/TRBV6-3; j_call: TRBJ2-5; cdr3_aa: CASSRTMGETQYF; cdr3_nt: TGTGCCAGCAGCCGAACCATGGGAGAGACCCAGTACTTC
d_call: -; clone_size: few; v_call: TRBV6-2/TRBV6-3; j_call: TRBJ2-7; cdr3_aa: CASRFSYEQYF; cdr3_nt: TGTGCCAGCAGGTTCAGCTACGAGCAGTACTTC
d_call: -; clone_size: -; v_call: TRBV11-3; j_call: TRBJ2-1; cdr3_aa: CASSSAGNSYNEQFF; cdr3_nt: TGTGCCAGCAGCAGCGCTGGGAACTCCTACAATGAGCAGTTCTTC
d_call: -; clone_size: -; v_call: TRBV12-3/TRBV12-4; j_call: TRBJ2-5; cdr3_aa: CASSLGGPGDQETQYF; cdr3_nt: TGTGCCAGCAGTTTGGGCGGACCCGGGGACCAAGAGACCCAGTACTTC
d_call: -; clone_size: -; v_call: TRBV25-1; j_call: TRBJ1-6; cdr3_aa: CASGAGDYNSPLHF; cdr3_nt: TGTGCCAGCGGGGCAGGGGACTATAATTCACCCCTCCACTTT
d_call: TRBD2; clone_size: -; v_call: TRBV10-2; j_call: TRBJ2-3; cdr3_aa: CASSESTSGTDTQYF; cdr3_nt: TGCGCCAGCAGTGAGTCAACTAGCGGGACAGATACGCAGTATTTT
d_call: -; clone_size: few; v_call: TRBV28; j_call: TRBJ2-1; cdr3_aa: CASSTAVYNEQFF; cdr3_nt: TGTGCCAGCAGTACGGCGGTATACAATGAGCAGTTCTTC
d_call: -; clone_size: many; v_call: TRBV6-4; j_call: TRBJ2-1; cdr3_aa: CASSPGDYNEQFF; cdr3_nt: TGTGCCAGCAGCCCGGGGGACTACAATGAGCAGTTCTTC
d_call: TRBD1; clone_size: few; v_call: TRBV6-1; j_call: TRBJ2-6; cdr3_aa: CASTDRGTFSGANVLTF; cdr3_nt: TGTGCCAGCACCGACAGGGGAACCTTCTCTGGGGCCAACGTCCTGACTTTC
d_call: -; clone_size: -; v_call: TRBV27; j_call: TRBJ1-1; cdr3_aa: CASSLVGKNTEAFF; cdr3_nt: TGTGCCAGCAGTTTAGTGGGAAAGAACACTGAAGCTTTCTTT
d_call: TRBD1; clone_size: -; v_call: TRBV12-3/TRBV12-4; j_call: TRBJ2-3; cdr3_aa: CASSRQGTDAQYF; cdr3_nt: TGTGCCAGCAGTCGACAGGGCACAGATGCGCAGTATTTT
d_call: TRBD1; clone_size: -; v_call: TRBV28; j_call: TRBJ2-7; cdr3_aa: CASGNPTGTSGEQYF; cdr3_nt: TGTGCCAGCGGAAACCCGACAGGGACCTCGGGTGAGCAGTACTTC
d_call: -; clone_size: -; v_call: TRBV5-1; j_call: TRBJ2-7; cdr3_aa: CASSLAGSEYEQYF; cdr3_nt: TGCGCCAGCAGCTTGGCGGGGAGCGAATACGAGCAGTACTTC
d_call: -; clone_size: -; v_call: TRBV7-8; j_call: TRBJ1-4; cdr3_aa: CASSLETGLKLFF; cdr3_nt: TGTGCCAGCAGCTTGGAGACAGGCCTCAAACTGTTTTTT
d_call: TRBD1; clone_size: -; v_call: TRBV20-1; j_call: TRBJ1-4; cdr3_aa: CSARLQGVGEKLFF; cdr3_nt: TGCAGTGCTAGATTACAGGGGGTGGGTGAAAAACTGTTTTTT
d_call: -; clone_size: many; v_call: TRBV29-1; j_call: TRBJ2-7; cdr3_aa: CSVGGWGSAYEQYF; cdr3_nt: TGCAGCGTTGGCGGATGGGGGTCCGCCTACGAGCAGTACTTC
d_call: TRBD1; clone_size: -; v_call: TRBV12-3/TRBV12-4; j_call: TRBJ1-2; cdr3_aa: CAGSPTGTAKGYTF; cdr3_nt: TGTGCCGGCAGTCCAACAGGGACAGCGAAGGGCTACACCTTC
d_call: TRBD2; clone_size: -; v_call: TRBV5-1; j_call: TRBJ2-7; cdr3_aa: CASSLTSGGYEQYF; cdr3_nt: TGCGCCAGCAGCTTGACTAGCGGGGGCTACGAGCAGTACTTC
d_call: -; clone_size: many; v_call: TRBV6-6; j_call: TRBJ2-4; cdr3_aa: CASSYLPANIQYF; cdr3_nt: TGTGCCAGCAGTTACTTGCCGGCAAACATTCAGTACTTC
d_call: -; clone_size: -; v_call: TRBV20-1; j_call: TRBJ2-1; cdr3_aa: CSANRDSGRHNEQFF; cdr3_nt: TGCAGTGCCAACCGAGACTCTGGCAGGCACAATGAGCAGTTCTTC
d_call: -; clone_size: -; v_call: TRBV5-1; j_call: TRBJ1-5; cdr3_aa: CASSPGVTSNQPQHF; cdr3_nt: TGCGCCAGCAGCCCAGGGGTAACGAGCAATCAGCCCCAGCATTTT
d_call: -; clone_size: few; v_call: TRBV12-3/TRBV12-4; j_call: TRBJ2-2; cdr3_aa: CASSYDTGELFF; cdr3_nt: TGTGCCAGCAGTTACGACACCGGGGAGCTGTTTTTT
d_call: -; clone_size: -; v_call: TRBV6-2/TRBV6-3; j_call: TRBJ2-7; cdr3_aa: CASTPPGRFYEQYF; cdr3_nt: TGTGCTAGCACCCCCCCGGGACGATTCTACGAGCAGTACTTC
d_call: -; clone_size: -; v_call: TRBV29-1; j_call: TRBJ2-3; cdr3_aa: CSVGGAATSGAQYF; cdr3_nt: TGCAGCGTTGGAGGGGCGGCGACCTCAGGGGCGCAGTATTTT
d_call: -; clone_size: many; v_call: TRBV6-6; j_call: TRBJ2-7; cdr3_aa: CASSYSNWREQYF; cdr3_nt: TGTGCCAGCAGTTACTCGAATTGGAGGGAGCAGTACTTC
d_call: TRBD2; clone_size: -; v_call: TRBV7-2; j_call: TRBJ2-7; cdr3_aa: CASSPSGGSYEQYF; cdr3_nt: TGTGCCAGCAGCCCCTCGGGAGGTTCCTACGAGCAGTACTTC
d_call: -; clone_size: -; v_call: TRBV5-1; j_call: TRBJ1-1; cdr3_aa: CASSLGDWGPEAFF; cdr3_nt: TGCGCCAGCAGCTTGGGGGATTGGGGACCTGAAGCTTTCTTT
d_call: TRBD2; clone_size: -; v_call: TRBV7-8; j_call: TRBJ2-7; cdr3_aa: CASSLSPLNGGGYEQYF; cdr3_nt: TGTGCCAGCAGCTTAAGCCCCCTAAACGGCGGGGGCTACGAGCAGTACTTC
d_call: -; clone_size: many; v_call: TRBV7-3; j_call: TRBJ1-2; cdr3_aa: CASSPRGGNGYTF; cdr3_nt: TGTGCCAGCAGTCCGAGGGGGGGGAATGGCTACACCTTC
d_call: TRBD2; clone_size: -; v_call: TRBV20-1; j_call: TRBJ2-7; cdr3_aa: CSASGGRNYEQYF; cdr3_nt: TGCAGTGCTAGTGGCGGGAGGAACTACGAGCAGTACTTC
d_call: -; clone_size: few; v_call: TRBV20-1; j_call: TRBJ1-2; cdr3_aa: CSARAGGAGGYTF; cdr3_nt: TGCAGTGCTAGAGCTGGGGGCGCGGGTGGCTACACCTTC
d_call: -; clone_size: -; v_call: TRBV20-1; j_call: TRBJ2-7; cdr3_aa: CSARRVGGIWRHEQYF; cdr3_nt: TGCAGTGCCAGACGGGTGGGCGGGATTTGGCGCCACGAGCAGTACTTC
d_call: -; clone_size: -; v_call: TRBV5-1; j_call: TRBJ2-7; cdr3_aa: CASSSGTSTYEQYF; cdr3_nt: TGCGCCAGCAGCTCCGGGACCTCCACCTACGAGCAGTACTTC
d_call: -; clone_size: few; v_call: TRBV7-3; j_call: TRBJ2-7; cdr3_aa: CASSLMGPSSNEQYF; cdr3_nt: TGTGCCAGCAGCTTAATGGGACCAAGCTCGAACGAGCAGTACTTC
d_call: TRBD2; clone_size: medium-sized; v_call: TRBV29-1; j_call: TRBJ2-3; cdr3_aa: CSVPMAGGITDTQYF; cdr3_nt: TGCAGCGTCCCCATGGCGGGAGGAATCACAGATACGCAGTATTTT
d_call: -; clone_size: -; v_call: TRBV12-3/TRBV12-4; j_call: TRBJ2-3; cdr3_aa: CASRERTDAQYF; cdr3_nt: TGTGCCAGCAGGGAAAGGACAGATGCGCAGTATTTT
d_call: -; clone_size: few; v_call: TRBV7-2; j_call: TRBJ2-3; cdr3_aa: CASSLEIRTDTQYF; cdr3_nt: TGTGCCAGCAGCTTAGAGATTCGCACAGATACGCAGTATTTT
d_call: TRBD1; clone_size: -; v_call: TRBV20-1; j_call: TRBJ2-7; cdr3_aa: CSAREGQGIYEQYF; cdr3_nt: TGCAGTGCTAGAGAGGGACAGGGGATCTACGAGCAGTACTTC
d_call: TRBD1; clone_size: -; v_call: TRBV20-1; j_call: TRBJ2-1; cdr3_aa: CSATPKRQGRNEQFF; cdr3_nt: TGCAGTGCTACCCCAAAGCGACAGGGACGCAATGAGCAGTTCTTC
d_call: -; clone_size: -; v_call: TRBV10-3; j_call: TRBJ2-6; cdr3_aa: CAISESGIGANVLTF; cdr3_nt: TGTGCCATCAGTGAGTCAGGGATTGGGGCCAACGTCCTGACTTTC
d_call: -; clone_size: -; v_call: TRBV18; j_call: TRBJ1-2; cdr3_aa: CASSPSMDSSVGYTF; cdr3_nt: TGTGCCAGCTCACCGTCTATGGACAGTTCGGTTGGCTACACCTTC
d_call: -; clone_size: -; v_call: TRBV7-2; j_call: TRBJ2-7; cdr3_aa: CASGLAANSYEQYF; cdr3_nt: TGTGCCAGCGGCCTCGCGGCTAACTCCTACGAGCAGTACTTC
d_call: -; clone_size: many; v_call: TRBV7-2; j_call: TRBJ2-7; cdr3_aa: CASSLSRSSYEQYF; cdr3_nt: TGTGCCAGCAGCTTATCCAGGAGCTCCTACGAGCAGTACTTC
d_call: -; clone_size: many; v_call: TRBV12-3/TRBV12-4; j_call: TRBJ2-7; cdr3_aa: CASKPTSSYEQYF; cdr3_nt: TGTGCCAGCAAACCAACTAGCTCCTACGAGCAGTACTTC
d_call: TRBD1; clone_size: -; v_call: TRBV6-1; j_call: TRBJ1-5; cdr3_aa: CASRPTGPNQPQHF; cdr3_nt: TGTGCCAGCAGGCCGACAGGGCCTAATCAGCCCCAGCATTTT
d_call: TRBD1; clone_size: -; v_call: TRBV12-3/TRBV12-4; j_call: TRBJ1-1; cdr3_aa: CASSQQGESEAFF; cdr3_nt: TGTGCCAGCAGCCAACAGGGGGAATCTGAAGCTTTCTTT
d_call: -; clone_size: many; v_call: TRBV9; j_call: TRBJ2-3; cdr3_aa: CASSATTGGPGTDTQYF; cdr3_nt: TGTGCCAGCAGCGCCACCACTGGGGGGCCCGGCACAGATACGCAGTATTTT
d_call: -; clone_size: -; v_call: TRBV12-3/TRBV12-4; j_call: TRBJ2-7; cdr3_aa: CASSEGLSYEQYF; cdr3_nt: TGTGCCAGCTCCGAGGGCCTCTCCTACGAGCAGTACTTC
d_call: -; clone_size: -; v_call: TRBV28; j_call: TRBJ1-6; cdr3_aa: CASSFRDSTSKGSYNSPLHF; cdr3_nt: TGTGCCAGCAGTTTCCGGGACTCAACATCAAAAGGCTCCTATAATTCACCCCTCCACTTT